The TCR beta chain described here comes from a study of blood T cell dynamics during melanoma immunotherapy (dated by TCRdb to 2018 to 2021). Study-wide context: Patients with metastatic melanoma were treated with first-line pembrolizumab or nivolumab plus ipilimumab as standard of care in the United Kingdom. To find early correlates of response, the study profiled the peripheral T cell receptor repertoires of patients with metastatic melanoma both before and after one cycle of checkpoint inhibitor therapy. Consecutive patients formed a training cohort, and a further independent group of patients from the same centre was pooled into an external validation set. General conclusions and limits of the study: The study was unable to establish whether the T cell clones driving the repertoire changes were melanoma-specific or instead reflected general immune activation. Among sorted CD8+ subsets, the highest similarity to cfDNA CDR3 sequences and the highest clonality were observed in TIE cells, which was suggestive of active turnover with convergence on dominant clones. The relatively small sample size was recognized as a factor that could limit how well the results generalize.

In light of the paper, this sample's time point label describes: week 3, after first cycle of checkpoint inhibitor. Blood samples were collected before treatment (T0) and at week 3 (W3), after the first cycle of checkpoint blockade. Except for two patients with rapid clinical progression, response was assessed 12 weeks after the first infusion by RECIST 1.1; disease control meant complete response, partial response or stable disease. Patients with prior systemic cancer treatment, concomitant immunosuppressant therapy or synchronous other active malignancies were excluded. Sorted CD8+ memory and naive T cell subsets were sequenced at T0 and W3 from six patients, three progressing and three with disease control. Lymphoprep and SepMate tubes were used to isolate PBMC from blood, and red cell lysis was then performed. QIAamp DNA Blood Mini kits were used to extract DNA from PBMC and from sorted T cell subsets. CD8+ T cell subsets were sorted live on a FACSAria III cytometer and then frozen prior to DNA extraction. For flow cytometry, fresh PBMC were kept at 4 degrees C in PBS with roughly 2.1% fetal bovine serum and analyzed within 25 hours.

The entire DNA extracted from each sorted CD8+ T cell subset was loaded into the assay. TCR beta CDR3 sequences were amplified from genomic DNA with the immunoSEQ TCRb Assay kit following manufacturer instructions. The KAPA Library Quantification Kit for Illumina platforms was used to quantify the pooled libraries by qPCR. Pooled libraries were clustered at roughly 0.6-1.2 pM and sequenced on an Illumina NextSeq 500. In the authors' own workflow: The TCR data were analyzed using immunoSEQ ANALYZER and the R LymphoSeq package. A rearrangement efficiency score was calculated as productive divided by the sum of productive and non-productive CDR3 sequences. Clonality was assessed using the Gini coefficient and diversity using the Renyi index at alpha=1, with pairwise comparisons between timepoints within each patient. In LymphoSeq, clonal relatedness was computed with an edit distance of 3 and repertoire similarity was computed with the Bhattacharyya coefficient. To classify response, a linear discriminant analysis based on week-3 changes in clonality and diversity was built with the R MASS and caret packages. TCRdb mirrors the immuneACCESS table, restricted to in-frame sequences. Some clones are absent from its copies; in checked studies, under half trace to an unresolved V gene, and the reason for the others is unknown. V, J and clone size are taken as reported in that table, and D and trimming were inferred from the DNA itself. The sample profile shows about 16,000 clones; 94% of them were found once. Of the sample, under 0.25% is held by the ten largest clones.

Worth noting for this clone: The specificity of this receptor is unknown. Base qualities are missing; no much larger clone stands one base away.

V drops 2 bases and J drops 5 bases, leaving 18 bases in between. CDR1 and CDR2, looked up from the germline V gene, are KGHSH and LQKENI. The CDR3 measures 16 amino acids from cysteine to phenylalanine. Of the read, only the CDR3 DNA is kept; its 48 bases are in frame from base 1. This TCR derives from a human donor with melanoma. This chain is built from TRBV18 and TRBJ1-1, with a tentative D gene TRBD1 over 5 matching bases. This specimen was effector memory CD8+ T cells from blood, taken from a patient treated with checkpoint blockade. The nucleotides read TGTGCCAGCTCACCAGAGGCAGGGCAGTTCAGTACTGAAGCTTTCTTT. Its translation reads: CASSPEAGQFSTEAFF. This CDR3, with the reference TRBV18 and TRBJ1-1 proteins standing in past its ends, gives the full variable domain NAGVMQNPRHLVRRRGQEARLRCSPMKGHSHVYWYRQLPEEGLKFMVYLQKENIIDESGMPKERFSAEFPKEGPSILRIQQVVRGDSAAYFCASSPEAGQFSTEAFFGQGTRLTVV.